This TCR beta chain appears in the sequencing data of a study of beta chain features in type 1 diabetes. Study background: What patients shared with healthy donors was a similar profile of age, gender and cell yields. Notes on the study in general: A cDNA-based sequencing approach could over-represent cells with high TCR expression. There were fewer insertions and more deletions at the VDJ junctions of type 1 diabetes patients. Among all four CD4+ subsets, Type 1 diabetes patients had TCRB CDR3s that were moderately but significantly shorter.

As every portion of the isolated RNA was reverse transcribed, the sequencing read expressed TCRB transcripts. The data were produced by immunoSEQ multiplex PCR, yet TCRdb's version contains in-frame clones alone and is incomplete. The repertoire holds approximately 150,000 clones, with 9.7% as singletons. This CDR3 has 16 amino acids. V gave up 6 bases and J gave up 5 bases; unmatched junction bases: 13. Germline-derived CDR1 and CDR2 are MNHEY and SMNVEV (reference sequence). This clone has a handful of counts. The antigen remains undetermined. The receptor comes from a woman in her forties in good health. Sequencing was carried out using central memory CD4+ T cells from blood. The genes are TRBV27 and TRBJ1-1; 9 nucleotides align to TRBD1. The CDR3 DNA reads as TGTGCCAGCAGCCGTCCCGGGACAGGGACGAGGACTGAAGCTTTCTTT. Translation gives CASSRPGTGTRTEAFF.